This record looks at one T cell receptor beta chain sequence and its context. The antigen is undetermined. Together with a sample-barcoded 5' primer, a J-beta primer mix was included in a second PCR lasting about 6 to 11 cycles. TCRdb called the 5' RACE reads again in MiXCR, with one record for every CDR3 protein. The sample contains approximately 800,000 distinct CDR3 sequences, 35% to 50% of which appear only once. The data were obtained in a study of blood T cells in healthy people across ages. Study findings and constraints: Diversity was higher, and naive CD4+ cells more numerous, in long-lived donors than in aged donors.

Peripheral blood was drawn, approximately 9.5 milliliters per donor. CDR3 size: 16 residues. Germline V gene lookup returns CDR1 MDHEN and CDR2 SYDVKM. Trimming took off 5 bases at V and 1 base at J, with 16 bases between the two ends. The source material was blood. This clonotype was sampled from a man older than 75 in good health. V is TRBV28 and J is TRBJ2-3, with a tentative D call TRBD1 (8 bases). CDR3 amino acids: CASSLGQGGRTDTQYF. CDR3 sequence (DNA): TGTGCCAGCAGTCTCGGACAGGGAGGGCGCACAGATACGCAGTATTTT. Filled out from reference TRBV28 and TRBJ2-3, the complete variable domain reads DVKVTQSSRYLVKRTGEKVFLECVQDMDHENMFWYRQDPGLGLRLIYFSYDVKMKEKGDIPEGYSVSREKKERFSLILESASTNQTSMYLCASSLGQGGRTDTQYFGPGTRLTVL.